The 2 T cell receptor beta chains listed next were all sequenced from one sample in a study of blood T cell repertoires in COVID-19. The table came from immunoSEQ multiplex PCR; TCRdb's copy has only in-frame clones and leaves some out. The table lists about 180,000 clones, 88% of them singletons. The sample consisted of PBMCs or T cells enriched from blood (not recorded which). The receptors were sampled from a woman younger than 35 who had recovered from COVID-19.

The chain joins TRBV7-3 to TRBJ2-7; 15 bases align to TRBD2. Germline V gives CDR1 SGHTA, CDR2 FQGTGA. After removal of 8 bases from V and 4 bases from J, the junction contained 0 bases not matched to a gene. The CDR3 sequence is 13 residues long. CDR3 nucleotide sequence: TGTGCCAGCGGACTAGCGGGGGGGTACGAGCAGTACTTC. It yields the protein CASGLAGGYEQYF.

The chain links TRBV2 to TRBJ1-5; D remains unclear. CDR1 is SNHLY and CDR2 is FYNNEI in the germline V gene. CDR3 length: 14 amino acids. The V and J ends lost 4 bases and 7 bases respectively, with 14 bases between them. CDR3 residues: CASSVGGFRQPQHF. The CDR3 DNA reads TGTGCCAGCAGTGTAGGAGGGTTTCGCCAGCCCCAGCATTTT.